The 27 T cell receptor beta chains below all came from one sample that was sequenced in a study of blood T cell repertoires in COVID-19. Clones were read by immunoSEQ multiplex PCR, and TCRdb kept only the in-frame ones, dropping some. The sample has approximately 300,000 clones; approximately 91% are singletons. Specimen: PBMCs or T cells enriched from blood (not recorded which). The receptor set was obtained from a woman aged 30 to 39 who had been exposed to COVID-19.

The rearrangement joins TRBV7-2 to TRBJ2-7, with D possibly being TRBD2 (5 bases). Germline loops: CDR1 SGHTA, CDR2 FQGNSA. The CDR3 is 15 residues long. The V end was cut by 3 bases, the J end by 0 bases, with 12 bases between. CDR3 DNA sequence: TGTGCCAGCAGCTTTCGGACTGGGAGCTCCTACGAGCAGTACTTC. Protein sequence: CASSFRTGSSYEQYF.

CDR3 sequence: CASSVGAGVTDTQYF. DNA for the CDR3: TGTGCCAGCAGCGTAGGTGCAGGGGTCACAGATACGCAGTATTTT. The chain couples TRBV9 to TRBJ2-3; perhaps TRBD1 as D (6 bases). The CDR3 totals 15 residues. With 0 bases removed from V and 2 bases from J, the gap between germline ends came to 10 bases. The V gene's germline CDR1 is SGDLS and CDR2 YYNGEE. Complete variable domain (other parts from reference TRBV9 and TRBJ2-3): DSGVTQTPKHLITATGQRVTLRCSPRSGDLSVYWYQQSLDQGLQFLIQYYNGEERAKGNILERFSAQQFPDLHSELNLSSLELGDSALYFCASSVGAGVTDTQYFGPGTRLTVL.

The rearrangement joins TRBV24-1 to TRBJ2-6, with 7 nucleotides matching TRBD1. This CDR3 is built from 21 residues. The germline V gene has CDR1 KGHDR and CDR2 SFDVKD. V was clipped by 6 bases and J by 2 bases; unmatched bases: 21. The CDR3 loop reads CATSQVAYDRALWAGANVLTF. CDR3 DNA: TGTGCCACCAGTCAAGTGGCCTACGACAGGGCCCTTTGGGCTGGGGCCAACGTCCTGACTTTC.

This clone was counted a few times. CDR3 DNA sequence: TGTGCCAGCAGCCGACAGACAGGAGTTGACTACACCTTC. Translation: CASSRQTGVDYTF. The chain has TRBV11-2 and TRBJ1-2; D is possibly TRBD1 (6 bases). Trimming removed 5 bases at V and 10 bases at J, with 17 bases between. This CDR3 spans 13 amino acids. The germline CDR1 and CDR2 sequences are SGHAT and FQNNGV.

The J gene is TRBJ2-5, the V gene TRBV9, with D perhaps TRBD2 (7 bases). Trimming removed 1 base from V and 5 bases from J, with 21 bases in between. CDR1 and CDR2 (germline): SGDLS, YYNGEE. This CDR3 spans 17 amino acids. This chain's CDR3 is CASSVYPREGGLETQYF. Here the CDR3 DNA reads TGTGCCAGCAGCGTATATCCCCGTGAGGGGGGGCTGGAGACCCAGTACTTC.

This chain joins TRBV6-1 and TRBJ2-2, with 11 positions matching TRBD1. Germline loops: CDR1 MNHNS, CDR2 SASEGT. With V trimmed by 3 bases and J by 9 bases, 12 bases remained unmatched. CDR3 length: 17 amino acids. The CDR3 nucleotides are TGTGCCAGCAGTGAGTTTGAGGGACAGGGGGTACGCCGGGAGCTGTTTTTT. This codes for CASSEFEGQGVRRELFF.

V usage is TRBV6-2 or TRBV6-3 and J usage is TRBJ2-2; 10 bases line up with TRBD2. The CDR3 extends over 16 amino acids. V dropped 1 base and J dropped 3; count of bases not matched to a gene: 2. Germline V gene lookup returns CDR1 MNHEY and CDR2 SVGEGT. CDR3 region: CASSYLGLADTGELFF. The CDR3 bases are TGTGCCAGCAGTTACTTAGGACTAGCGGACACCGGGGAGCTGTTTTTT.

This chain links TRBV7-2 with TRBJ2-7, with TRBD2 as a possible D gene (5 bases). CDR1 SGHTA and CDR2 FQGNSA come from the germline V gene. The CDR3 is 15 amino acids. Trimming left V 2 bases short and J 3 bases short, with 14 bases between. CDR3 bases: TGTGCCAGCAGCTTATTTGCCGGGGATTACTACGAGCAGTACTTC. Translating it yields CASSLFAGDYYEQYF.

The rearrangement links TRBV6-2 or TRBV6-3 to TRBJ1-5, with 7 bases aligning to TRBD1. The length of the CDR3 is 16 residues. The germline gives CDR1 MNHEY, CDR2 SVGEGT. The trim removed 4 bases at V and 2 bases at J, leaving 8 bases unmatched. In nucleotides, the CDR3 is TGTGCCAGCAGTTCCGGCTCGGACAGGCGCAATCAGCCCCAGCATTTT. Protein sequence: CASSSGSDRRNQPQHF.

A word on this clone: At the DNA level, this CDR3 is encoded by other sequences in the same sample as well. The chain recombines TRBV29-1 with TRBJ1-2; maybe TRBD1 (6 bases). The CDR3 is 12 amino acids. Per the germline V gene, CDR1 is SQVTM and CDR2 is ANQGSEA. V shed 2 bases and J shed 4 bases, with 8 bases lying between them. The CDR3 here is CSVEPGAYGYTF. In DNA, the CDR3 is TGCAGCGTTGAACCAGGGGCCTATGGCTACACCTTC.

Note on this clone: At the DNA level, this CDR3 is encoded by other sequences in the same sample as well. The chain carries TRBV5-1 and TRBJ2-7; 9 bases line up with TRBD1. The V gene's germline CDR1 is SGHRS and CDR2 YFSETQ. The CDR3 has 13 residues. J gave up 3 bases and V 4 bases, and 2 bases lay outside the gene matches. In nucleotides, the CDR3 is TGCGCCAGCAGCCCGGACAGGGGCTACGAGCAGTACTTC. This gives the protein CASSPDRGYEQYF.

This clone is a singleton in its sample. CDR3 region: CASSRGQGNEQYF. CDR3 coding DNA: TGTGCCAGCAGCAGGGGACAGGGGAACGAGCAGTACTTC. The J gene is TRBJ2-7, the V gene TRBV7-9, with 10 bases aligning to TRBD1. V was pared by 5 bases and J by 5 bases, with 3 bases of the junction left unmatched. This CDR3 region has 13 residues. CDR1 and CDR2 (germline): SEHNR, FQNEAQ (reference sequence).

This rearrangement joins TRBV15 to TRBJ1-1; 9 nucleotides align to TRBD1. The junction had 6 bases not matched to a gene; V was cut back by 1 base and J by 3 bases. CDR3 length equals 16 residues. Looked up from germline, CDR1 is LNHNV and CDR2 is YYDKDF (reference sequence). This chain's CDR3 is CATSRVTGGEYTEAFF. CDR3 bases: TGTGCCACCAGCAGAGTGACAGGGGGGGAGTACACTGAAGCTTTCTTT. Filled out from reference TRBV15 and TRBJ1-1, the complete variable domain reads DAMVIQNPRYQVTQFGKPVTLSCSQTLNHNVMYWYQQKSSQAPKLLFHYYDKDFNNEADTPDNFQSRRPNTSFCFLDIRSPGLGDTAMYLCATSRVTGGEYTEAFFGQGTRLTVV.

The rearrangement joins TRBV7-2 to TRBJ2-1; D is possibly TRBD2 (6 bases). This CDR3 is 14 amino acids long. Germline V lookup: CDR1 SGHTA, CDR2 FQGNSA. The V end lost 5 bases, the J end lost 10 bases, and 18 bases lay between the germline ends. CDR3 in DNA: TGTGCCAGCAGCCCTCCTCCGACTAGGAGGGAGCAGTTCTTC. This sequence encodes CASSPPPTRREQFF.

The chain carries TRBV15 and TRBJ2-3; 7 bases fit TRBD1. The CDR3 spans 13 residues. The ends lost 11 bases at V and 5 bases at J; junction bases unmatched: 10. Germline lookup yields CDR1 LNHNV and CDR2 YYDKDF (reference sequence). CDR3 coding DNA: TGTGCCGTACGGGACAGACGCCTAGATACGCAGTATTTT. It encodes CAVRDRRLDTQYF.

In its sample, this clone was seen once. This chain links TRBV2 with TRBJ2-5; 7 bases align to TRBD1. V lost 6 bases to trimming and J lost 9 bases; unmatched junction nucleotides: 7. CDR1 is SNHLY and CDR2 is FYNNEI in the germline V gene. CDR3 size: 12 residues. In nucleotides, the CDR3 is TGTGCCAGCAGCCCCCCACAGGGGTCCCAGTACTTC. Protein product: CASSPPQGSQYF.

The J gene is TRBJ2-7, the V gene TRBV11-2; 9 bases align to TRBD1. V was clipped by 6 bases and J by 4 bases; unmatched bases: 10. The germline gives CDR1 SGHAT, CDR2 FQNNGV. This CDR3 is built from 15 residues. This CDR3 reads CASRERTGEIYEQYF. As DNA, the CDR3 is TGTGCCAGCAGGGAGCGGACAGGGGAAATATACGAGCAGTACTTC.

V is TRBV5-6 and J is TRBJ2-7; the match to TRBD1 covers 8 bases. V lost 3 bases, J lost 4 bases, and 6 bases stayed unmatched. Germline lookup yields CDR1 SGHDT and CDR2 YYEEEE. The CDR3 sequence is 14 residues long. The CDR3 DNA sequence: TGTGCCAGCAGCTCGACAGGGGCTGGGTACGAGCAGTACTTC. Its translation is CASSSTGAGYEQYF.

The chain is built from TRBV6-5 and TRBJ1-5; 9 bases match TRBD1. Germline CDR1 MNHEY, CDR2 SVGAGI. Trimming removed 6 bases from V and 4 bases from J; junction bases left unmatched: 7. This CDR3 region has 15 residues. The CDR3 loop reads CASRHGTGRNQPQHF. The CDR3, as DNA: TGTGCCAGCAGACACGGGACAGGGCGGAATCAGCCCCAGCATTTT.

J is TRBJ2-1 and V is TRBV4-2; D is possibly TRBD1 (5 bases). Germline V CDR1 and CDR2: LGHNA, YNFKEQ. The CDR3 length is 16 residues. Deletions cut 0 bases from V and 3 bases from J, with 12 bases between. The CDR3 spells CASSQDSPRDYNEQFF. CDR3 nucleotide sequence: TGTGCCAGCAGCCAAGATTCCCCCAGGGACTACAATGAGCAGTTCTTC.

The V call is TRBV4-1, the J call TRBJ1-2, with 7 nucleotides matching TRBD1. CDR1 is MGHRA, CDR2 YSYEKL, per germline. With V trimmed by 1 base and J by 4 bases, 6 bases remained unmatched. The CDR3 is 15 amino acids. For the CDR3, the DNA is TGCGCCAGCAGCCAAGCTTCCGACAGGGTCTATGGCTACACCTTC. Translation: CASSQASDRVYGYTF.

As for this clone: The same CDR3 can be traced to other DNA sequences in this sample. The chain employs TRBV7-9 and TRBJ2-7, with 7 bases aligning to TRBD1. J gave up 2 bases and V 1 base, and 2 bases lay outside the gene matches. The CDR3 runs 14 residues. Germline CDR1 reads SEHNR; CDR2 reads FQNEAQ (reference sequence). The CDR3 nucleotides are TGTGCCAGCAGCTTAGGGACAGGTCCCTACGAGCAGTACTTC. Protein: CASSLGTGPYEQYF.

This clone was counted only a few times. CDR3: CASSQGLTGELFF. CDR3 nucleotide sequence: TGTGCCAGCAGCCAAGGACTCACCGGGGAGCTGTTTTTT. The chain combines TRBV14 with TRBJ2-2; D is unclear. Germline assignment: CDR1 SGHDN and CDR2 FVKESK. V was trimmed by 1 base and J by 4 bases, leaving 4 bases between them. The CDR3 covers 13 residues.

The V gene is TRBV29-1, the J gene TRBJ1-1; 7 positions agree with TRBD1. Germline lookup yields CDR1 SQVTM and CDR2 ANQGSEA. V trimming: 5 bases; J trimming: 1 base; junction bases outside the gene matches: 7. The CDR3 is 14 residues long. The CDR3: CSVQTTGRNTEAFF. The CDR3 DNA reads TGCAGCGTTCAAACGACAGGGCGGAACACTGAAGCTTTCTTT.

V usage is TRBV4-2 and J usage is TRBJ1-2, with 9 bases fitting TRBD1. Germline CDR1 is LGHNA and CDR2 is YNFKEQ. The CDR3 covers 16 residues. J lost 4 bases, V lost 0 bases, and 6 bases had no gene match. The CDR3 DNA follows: TGTGCCAGCAGCCAAGATGCCGGGACAGGGACCTATGGCTACACCTTC. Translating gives CASSQDAGTGTYGYTF.

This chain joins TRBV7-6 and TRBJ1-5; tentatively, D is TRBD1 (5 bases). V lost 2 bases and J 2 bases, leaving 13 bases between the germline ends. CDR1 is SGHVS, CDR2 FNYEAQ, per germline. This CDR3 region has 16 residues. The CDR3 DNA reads TGTGCCAGCAGCTTACGTGGGGCGTTGGGCAATCAGCCCCAGCATTTT. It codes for CASSLRGALGNQPQHF.

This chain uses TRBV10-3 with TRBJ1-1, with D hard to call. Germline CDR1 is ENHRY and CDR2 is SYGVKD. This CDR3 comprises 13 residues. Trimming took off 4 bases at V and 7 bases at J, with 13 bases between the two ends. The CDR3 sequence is CAISVVREDEAFF. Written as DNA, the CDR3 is TGTGCCATCAGTGTGGTGAGGGAGGATGAAGCTTTCTTT.